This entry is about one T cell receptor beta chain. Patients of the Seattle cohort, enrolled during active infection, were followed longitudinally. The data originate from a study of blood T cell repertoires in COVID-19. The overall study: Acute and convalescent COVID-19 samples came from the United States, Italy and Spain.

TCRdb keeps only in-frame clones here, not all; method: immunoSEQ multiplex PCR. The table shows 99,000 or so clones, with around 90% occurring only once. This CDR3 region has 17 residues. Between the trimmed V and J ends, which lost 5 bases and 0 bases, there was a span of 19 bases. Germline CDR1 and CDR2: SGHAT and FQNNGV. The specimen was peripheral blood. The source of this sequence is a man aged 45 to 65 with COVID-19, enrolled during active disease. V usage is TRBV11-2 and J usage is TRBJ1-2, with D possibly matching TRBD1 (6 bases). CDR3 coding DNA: TGTGCCAGCAGCCAACCCACCTGGACAGTCGCTAACTATGGCTACACCTTC. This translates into CASSQPTWTVANYGYTF.